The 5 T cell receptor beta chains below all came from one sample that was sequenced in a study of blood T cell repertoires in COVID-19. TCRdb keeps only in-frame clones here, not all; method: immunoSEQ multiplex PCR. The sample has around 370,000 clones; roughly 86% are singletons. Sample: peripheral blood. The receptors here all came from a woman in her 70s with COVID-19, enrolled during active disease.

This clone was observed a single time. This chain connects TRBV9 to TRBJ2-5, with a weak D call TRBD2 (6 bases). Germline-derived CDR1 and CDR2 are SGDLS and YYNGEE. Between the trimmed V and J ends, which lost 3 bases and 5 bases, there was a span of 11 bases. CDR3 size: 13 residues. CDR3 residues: CASSGEAGETQYF. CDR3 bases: TGTGCCAGCAGCGGGGAGGCAGGGGAGACCCAGTACTTC.

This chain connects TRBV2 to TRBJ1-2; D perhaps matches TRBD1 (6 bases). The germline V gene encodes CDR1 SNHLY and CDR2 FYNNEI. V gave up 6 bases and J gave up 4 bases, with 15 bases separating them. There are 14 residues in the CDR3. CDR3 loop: CASRPGRGGYGYTF. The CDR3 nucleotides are TGTGCCAGCAGGCCGGGCAGGGGTGGCTATGGCTACACCTTC.

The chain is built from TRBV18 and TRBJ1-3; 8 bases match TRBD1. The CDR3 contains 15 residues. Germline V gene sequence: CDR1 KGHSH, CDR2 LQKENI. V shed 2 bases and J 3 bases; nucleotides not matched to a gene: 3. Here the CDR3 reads CASSPYGQGGNTIYF. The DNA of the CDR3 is TGTGCCAGCTCACCATACGGACAGGGTGGAAACACCATATATTTT.

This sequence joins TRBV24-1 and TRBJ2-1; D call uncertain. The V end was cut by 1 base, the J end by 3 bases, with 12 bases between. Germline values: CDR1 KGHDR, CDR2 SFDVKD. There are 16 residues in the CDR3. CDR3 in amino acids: CATSDFAGGLYNEQFF. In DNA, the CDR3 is TGTGCCACCAGTGATTTCGCTGGCGGTCTCTACAATGAGCAGTTCTTC.

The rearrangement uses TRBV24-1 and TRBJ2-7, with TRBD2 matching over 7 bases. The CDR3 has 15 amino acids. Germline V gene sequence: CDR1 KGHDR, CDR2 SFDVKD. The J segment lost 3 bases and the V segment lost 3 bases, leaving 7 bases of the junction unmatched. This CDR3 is CATSDPSGAIYEQYF. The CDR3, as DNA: TGTGCCACCAGTGATCCGAGCGGGGCGATCTACGAGCAGTACTTC.